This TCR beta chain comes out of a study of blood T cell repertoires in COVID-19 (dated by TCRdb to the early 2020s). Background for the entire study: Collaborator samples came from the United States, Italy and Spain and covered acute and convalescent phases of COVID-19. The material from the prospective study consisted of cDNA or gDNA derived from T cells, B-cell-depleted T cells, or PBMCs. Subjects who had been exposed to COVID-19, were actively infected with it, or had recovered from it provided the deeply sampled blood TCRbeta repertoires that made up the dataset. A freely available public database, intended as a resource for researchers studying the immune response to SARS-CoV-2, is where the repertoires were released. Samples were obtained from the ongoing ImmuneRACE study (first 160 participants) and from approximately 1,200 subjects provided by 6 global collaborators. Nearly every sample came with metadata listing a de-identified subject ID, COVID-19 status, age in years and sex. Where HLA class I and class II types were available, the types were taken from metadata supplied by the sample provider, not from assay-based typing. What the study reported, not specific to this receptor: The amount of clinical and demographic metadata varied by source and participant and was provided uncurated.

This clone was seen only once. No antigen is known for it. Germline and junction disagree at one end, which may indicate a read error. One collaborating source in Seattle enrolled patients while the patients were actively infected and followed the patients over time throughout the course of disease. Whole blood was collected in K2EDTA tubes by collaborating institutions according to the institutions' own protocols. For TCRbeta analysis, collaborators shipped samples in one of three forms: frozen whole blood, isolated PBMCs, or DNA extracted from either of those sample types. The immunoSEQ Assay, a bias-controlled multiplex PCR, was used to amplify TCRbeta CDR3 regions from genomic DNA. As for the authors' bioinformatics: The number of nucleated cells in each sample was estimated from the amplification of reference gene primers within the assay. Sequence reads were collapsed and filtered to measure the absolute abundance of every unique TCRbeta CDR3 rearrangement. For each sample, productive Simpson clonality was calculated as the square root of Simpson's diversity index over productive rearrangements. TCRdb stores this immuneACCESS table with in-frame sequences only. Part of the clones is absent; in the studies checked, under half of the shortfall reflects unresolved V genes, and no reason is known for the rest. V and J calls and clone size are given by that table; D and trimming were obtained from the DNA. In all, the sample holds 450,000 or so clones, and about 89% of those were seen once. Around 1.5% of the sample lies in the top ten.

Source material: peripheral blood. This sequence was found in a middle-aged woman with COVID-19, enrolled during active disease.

The DNA reads as follows: TGTGCCAACAGTTTAATACAGGGGAACACTGAAGCTTTCTTT. Translated, it gives CANSLIQGNTEAFF. The receptor chain draws on TRBV28 and TRBJ1-1; matching of 6 bases hints at TRBD1 as the D gene. From the cysteine through the phenylalanine, the CDR3 covers 14 amino acids. Solely the CDR3 DNA is kept, with 42 bases framed from the first base. CDR1 MDHEN and CDR2 SYDVKM were looked up in the germline V gene.